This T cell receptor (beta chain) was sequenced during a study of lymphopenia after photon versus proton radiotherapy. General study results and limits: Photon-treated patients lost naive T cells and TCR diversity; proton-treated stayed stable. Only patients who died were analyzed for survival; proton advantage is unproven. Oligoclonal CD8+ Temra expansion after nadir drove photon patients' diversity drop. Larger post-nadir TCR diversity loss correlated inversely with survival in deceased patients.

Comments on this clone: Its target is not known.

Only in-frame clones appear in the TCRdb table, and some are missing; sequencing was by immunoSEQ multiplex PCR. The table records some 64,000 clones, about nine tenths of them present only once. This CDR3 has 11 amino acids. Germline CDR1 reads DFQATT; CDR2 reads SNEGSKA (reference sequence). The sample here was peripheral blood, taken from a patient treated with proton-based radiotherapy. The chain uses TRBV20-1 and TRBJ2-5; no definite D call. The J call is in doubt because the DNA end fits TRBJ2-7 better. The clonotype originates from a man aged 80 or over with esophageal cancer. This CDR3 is CSARDSYEQYF. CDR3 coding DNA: TGCAGTGCTAGAGACAGCTACGAGCAGTACTTC.